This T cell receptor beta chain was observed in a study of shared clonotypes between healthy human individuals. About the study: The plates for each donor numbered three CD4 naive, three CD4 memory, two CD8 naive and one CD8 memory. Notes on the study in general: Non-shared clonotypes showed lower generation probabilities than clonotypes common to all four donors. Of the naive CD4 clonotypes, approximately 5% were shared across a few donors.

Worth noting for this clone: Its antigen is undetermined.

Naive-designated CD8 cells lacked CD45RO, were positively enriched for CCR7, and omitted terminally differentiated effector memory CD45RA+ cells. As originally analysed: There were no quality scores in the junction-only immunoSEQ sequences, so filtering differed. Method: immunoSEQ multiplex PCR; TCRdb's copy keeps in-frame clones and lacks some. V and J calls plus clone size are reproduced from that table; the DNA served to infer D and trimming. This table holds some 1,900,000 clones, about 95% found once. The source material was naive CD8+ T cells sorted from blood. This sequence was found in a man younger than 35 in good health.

Written as DNA, the CDR3 is TGTGCCAGCAGCGAGAAAGGGGGCACGAGGTCCTATAATTCACCCCTCCACTTT. Encoded protein: CASSEKGGTRSYNSPLHF. The chain couples TRBV13 to TRBJ1-6; TRBD1 matches at 7 bases. V shed 5 bases, J shed 1 base, and the junction held 11 bases outside the gene matches. This CDR3 spans 18 amino acids. Germline V gives CDR1 PRHDT, CDR2 FYEKMQ (reference sequence).